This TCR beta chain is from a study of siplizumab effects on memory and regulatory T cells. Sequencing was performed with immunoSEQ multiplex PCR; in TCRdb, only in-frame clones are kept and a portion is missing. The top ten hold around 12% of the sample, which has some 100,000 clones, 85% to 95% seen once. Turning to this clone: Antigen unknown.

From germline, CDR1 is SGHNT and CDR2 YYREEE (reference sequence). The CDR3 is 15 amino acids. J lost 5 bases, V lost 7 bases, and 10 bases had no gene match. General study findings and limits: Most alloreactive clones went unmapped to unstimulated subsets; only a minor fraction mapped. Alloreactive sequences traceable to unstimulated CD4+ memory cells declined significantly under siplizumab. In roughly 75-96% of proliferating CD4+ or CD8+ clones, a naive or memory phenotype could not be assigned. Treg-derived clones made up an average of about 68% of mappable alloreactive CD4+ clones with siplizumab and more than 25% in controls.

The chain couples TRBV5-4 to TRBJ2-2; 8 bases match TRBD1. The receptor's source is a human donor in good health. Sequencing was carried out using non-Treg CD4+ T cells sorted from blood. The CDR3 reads CASASGRGLTGELFF. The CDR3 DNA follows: TGTGCCAGCGCCTCGGGCAGGGGGCTAACCGGGGAGCTGTTTTTT.